This T cell receptor beta chain was retrieved from a study of T-cell memory formation after mild COVID-19. Study information: Largely, TCR clusters stayed within a single donor.

The CDR3 is made up of 15 amino acids. Germline CDR1 and CDR2: LGHDT and YNNKEL (reference sequence). The V gene lost 0 bases and the J gene lost 7 bases, with 13 bases spanning the gap. Study findings and constraints: Clones that contracted from day 15 to 85 had balanced CD4/CD8; later expanders were CD4+ biased.

On this clonotype: Its antigen is not identified.

TCRdb reanalysed the 5' RACE reads using MiXCR and keeps one entry per CDR3 protein. The sample records about 400,000 distinct CDR3 sequences, roughly 14% being singletons. Input material: PBMCs or a T cell subset sorted from them (not recorded which). The sequence came from a man between 18 and 35 years old who had mild COVID-19 (a few samples of this study predate the infection). Cell type and time point are not known. The chain is built from TRBV3-1 and TRBJ2-1; D gene ambiguous. The CDR3 nucleotides are TGTGCCAGCAGCCAAGATATTGGTTCATGGAATGAGCAGTTCTTC. Protein product: CASSQDIGSWNEQFF.